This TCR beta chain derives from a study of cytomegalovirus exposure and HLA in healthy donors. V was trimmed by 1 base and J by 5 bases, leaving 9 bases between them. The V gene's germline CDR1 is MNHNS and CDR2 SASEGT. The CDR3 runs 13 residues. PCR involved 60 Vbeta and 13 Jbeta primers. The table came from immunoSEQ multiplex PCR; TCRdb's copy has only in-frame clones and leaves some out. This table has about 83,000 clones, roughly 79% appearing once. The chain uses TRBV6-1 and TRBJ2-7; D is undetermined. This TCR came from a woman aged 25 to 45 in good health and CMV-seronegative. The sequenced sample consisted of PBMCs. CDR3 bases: TGTGCCAGCAGTGAAGGTCCCCAGAACGAGCAGTACTTC. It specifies CASSEGPQNEQYF.